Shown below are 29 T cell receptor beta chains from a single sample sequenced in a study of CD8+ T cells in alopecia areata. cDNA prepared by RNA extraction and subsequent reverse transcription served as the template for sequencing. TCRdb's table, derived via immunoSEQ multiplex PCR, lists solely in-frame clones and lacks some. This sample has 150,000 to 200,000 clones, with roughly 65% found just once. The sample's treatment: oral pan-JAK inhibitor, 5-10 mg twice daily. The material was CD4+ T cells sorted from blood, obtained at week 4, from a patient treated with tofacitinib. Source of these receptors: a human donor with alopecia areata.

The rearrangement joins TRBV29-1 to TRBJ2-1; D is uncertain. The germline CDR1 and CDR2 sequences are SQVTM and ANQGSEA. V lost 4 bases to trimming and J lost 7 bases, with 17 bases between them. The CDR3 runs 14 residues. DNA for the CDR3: TGCAGCGTTGTGGGAAGGGTGGGGTGGAATGAGCAGTTCTTC. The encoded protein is CSVVGRVGWNEQFF.

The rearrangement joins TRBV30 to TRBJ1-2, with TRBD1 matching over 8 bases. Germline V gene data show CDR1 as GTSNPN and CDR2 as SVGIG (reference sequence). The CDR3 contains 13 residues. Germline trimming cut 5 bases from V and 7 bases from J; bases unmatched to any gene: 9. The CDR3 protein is CAWGWTGWSGYTF. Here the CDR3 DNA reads TGTGCCTGGGGATGGACAGGGTGGAGTGGCTACACCTTC.

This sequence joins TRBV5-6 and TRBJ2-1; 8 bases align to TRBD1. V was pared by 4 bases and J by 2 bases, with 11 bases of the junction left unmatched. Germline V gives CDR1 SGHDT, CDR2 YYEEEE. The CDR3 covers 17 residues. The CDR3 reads CASSNPVDRGTYNEQFF. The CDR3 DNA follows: TGTGCCAGCAGCAATCCCGTCGACAGGGGCACCTACAATGAGCAGTTCTTC.

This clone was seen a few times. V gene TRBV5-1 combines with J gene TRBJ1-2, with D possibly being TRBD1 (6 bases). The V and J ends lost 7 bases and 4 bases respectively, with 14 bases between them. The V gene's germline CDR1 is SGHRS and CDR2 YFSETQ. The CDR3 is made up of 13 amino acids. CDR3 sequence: CASDQGSGYGYTF. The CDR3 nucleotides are TGCGCCAGCGATCAGGGGAGCGGCTATGGCTACACCTTC.

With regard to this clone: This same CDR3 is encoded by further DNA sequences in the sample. CDR3: CASSYSGRGNQPQHF. CDR3 in DNA: TGTGCCAGCAGTTACTCAGGCAGAGGCAATCAGCCCCAGCATTTT. The chain employs TRBV6-5 and TRBJ1-5; no firm D call. CDR1 is MNHEY and CDR2 is SVGAGI in the germline V gene. The ends were cut back, 0 bases at V and 2 bases at J, with 8 bases in the middle. The CDR3 length is 15 residues.

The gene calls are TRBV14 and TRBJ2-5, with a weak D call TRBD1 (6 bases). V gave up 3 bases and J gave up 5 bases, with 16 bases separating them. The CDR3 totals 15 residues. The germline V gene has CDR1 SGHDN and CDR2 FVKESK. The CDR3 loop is CASSQPGASLETQYF. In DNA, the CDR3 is TGTGCCAGCAGCCAGCCAGGGGCCAGCCTCGAGACCCAGTACTTC. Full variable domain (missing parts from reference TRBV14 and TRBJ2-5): EAGVTQFPSHSVIEKGQTVTLRCDPISGHDNLYWYRRVMGKEIKFLLHFVKESKQDESGMPNNRFLAERTGGTYSTLKVQPAELEDSGVYFCASSQPGASLETQYFGPGTRLLVL.

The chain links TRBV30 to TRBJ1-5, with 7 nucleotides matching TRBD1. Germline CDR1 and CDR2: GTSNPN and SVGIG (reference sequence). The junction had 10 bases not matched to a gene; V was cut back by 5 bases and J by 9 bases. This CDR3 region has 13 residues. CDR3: CAWADRDGLPQHF. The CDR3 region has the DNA TGTGCCTGGGCTGACAGGGACGGGCTGCCCCAGCATTTT.

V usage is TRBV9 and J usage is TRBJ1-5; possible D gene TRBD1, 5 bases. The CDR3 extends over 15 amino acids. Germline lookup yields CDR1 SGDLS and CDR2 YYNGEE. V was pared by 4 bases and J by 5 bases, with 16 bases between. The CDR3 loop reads CASSPRGLGDQPQHF. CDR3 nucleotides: TGTGCCAGCAGCCCCCGGGGCTTGGGGGATCAGCCCCAGCATTTT.

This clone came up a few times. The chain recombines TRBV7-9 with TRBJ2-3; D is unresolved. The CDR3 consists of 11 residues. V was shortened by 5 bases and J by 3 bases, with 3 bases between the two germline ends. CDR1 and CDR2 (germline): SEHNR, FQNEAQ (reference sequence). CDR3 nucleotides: TGTGCCAGCAGCCGAACAGATACGCAGTATTTT. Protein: CASSRTDTQYF. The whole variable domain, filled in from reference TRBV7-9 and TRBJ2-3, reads DTGVSQNPRHKITKRGQNVTFRCDPISEHNRLYWYRQTLGQGPEFLTYFQNEAQLEKSRLLSDRFSAERPKGSFSTLEIQRTEQGDSAMYLCASSRTDTQYFGPGTRLTVL.

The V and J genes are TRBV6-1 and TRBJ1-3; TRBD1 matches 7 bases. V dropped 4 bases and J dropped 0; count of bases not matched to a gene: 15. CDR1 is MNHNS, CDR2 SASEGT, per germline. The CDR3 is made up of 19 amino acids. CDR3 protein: CASSARRWDSLSSGNTIYF. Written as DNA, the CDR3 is TGTGCCAGCAGTGCGCGAAGGTGGGACAGCCTGAGCTCTGGAAACACCATATATTTT.

The chain's CDR3 is CASSVGQRATNEKLFF. As DNA, the CDR3 is TGTGCCAGCAGCGTAGGTCAACGTGCAACTAATGAAAAACTGTTTTTT. The chain uses TRBV9 and TRBJ1-4; D is uncertain. Deletions cut 0 bases from V and 0 bases from J, with 9 bases between. CDR1 and CDR2 from the germline V gene are SGDLS and YYNGEE. This CDR3 is built from 16 residues.

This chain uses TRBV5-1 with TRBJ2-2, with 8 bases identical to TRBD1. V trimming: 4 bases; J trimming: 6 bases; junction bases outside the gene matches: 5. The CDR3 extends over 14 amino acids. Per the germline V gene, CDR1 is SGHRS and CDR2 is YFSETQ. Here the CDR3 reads CASSADRGSGELFF. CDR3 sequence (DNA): TGCGCCAGCAGCGCCGACAGGGGTTCCGGGGAGCTGTTTTTT.

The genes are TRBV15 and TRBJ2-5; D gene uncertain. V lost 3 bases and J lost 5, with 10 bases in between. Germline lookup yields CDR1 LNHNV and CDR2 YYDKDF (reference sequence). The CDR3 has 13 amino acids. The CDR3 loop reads CATSSGLGETQYF. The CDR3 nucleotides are TGTGCCACCAGCAGTGGCCTTGGGGAGACCCAGTACTTC.

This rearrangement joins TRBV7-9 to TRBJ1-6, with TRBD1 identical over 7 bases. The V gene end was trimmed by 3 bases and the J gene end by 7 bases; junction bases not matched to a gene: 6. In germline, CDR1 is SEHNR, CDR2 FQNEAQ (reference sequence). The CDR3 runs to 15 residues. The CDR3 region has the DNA TGTGCCAGCAGCTTTGAGAACAGGGGAAATTCACCCCTCCACTTT. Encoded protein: CASSFENRGNSPLHF.

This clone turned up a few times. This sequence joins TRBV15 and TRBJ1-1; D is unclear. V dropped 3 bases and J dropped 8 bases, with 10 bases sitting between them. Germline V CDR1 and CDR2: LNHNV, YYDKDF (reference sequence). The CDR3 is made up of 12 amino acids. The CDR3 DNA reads TGTGCCACCAGCAGGGCCAGTGGGGAAGCTTTCTTT. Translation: CATSRASGEAFF.

The CDR3 DNA is TGCGCCAGCCGAGCAGGAGGGGGGAGCTACGAGCAGTACTTC. This gives the protein CASRAGGGSYEQYF. This chain links TRBV5-1 with TRBJ2-7; tentatively, D is TRBD1 or TRBD2 (6 bases each). Germline lookup yields CDR1 SGHRS and CDR2 YFSETQ. The CDR3 loop spans 14 amino acids. Trimming cost V 7 bases and J 3 bases, with 17 bases left between them.

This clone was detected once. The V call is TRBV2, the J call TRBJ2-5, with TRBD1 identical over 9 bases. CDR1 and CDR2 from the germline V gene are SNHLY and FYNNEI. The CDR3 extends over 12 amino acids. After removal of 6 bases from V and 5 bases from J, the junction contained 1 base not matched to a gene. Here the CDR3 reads CASRDRGETQYF. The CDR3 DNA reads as TGTGCCAGCAGGGACAGGGGTGAGACCCAGTACTTC.

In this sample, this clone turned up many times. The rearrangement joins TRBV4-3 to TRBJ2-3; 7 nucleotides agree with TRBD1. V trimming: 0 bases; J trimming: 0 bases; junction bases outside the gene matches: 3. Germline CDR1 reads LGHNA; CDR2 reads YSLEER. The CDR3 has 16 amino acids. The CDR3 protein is CASSQDRGGSTDTQYF. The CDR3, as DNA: TGCGCCAGCAGCCAAGATCGAGGGGGCAGCACAGATACGCAGTATTTT.

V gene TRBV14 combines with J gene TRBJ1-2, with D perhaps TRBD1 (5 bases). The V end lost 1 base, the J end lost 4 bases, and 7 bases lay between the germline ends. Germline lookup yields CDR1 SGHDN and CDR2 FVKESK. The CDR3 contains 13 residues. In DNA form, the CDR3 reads TGTGCCAGCAGCCAAGGACAGTCCTATGGCTACACCTTC. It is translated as CASSQGQSYGYTF.

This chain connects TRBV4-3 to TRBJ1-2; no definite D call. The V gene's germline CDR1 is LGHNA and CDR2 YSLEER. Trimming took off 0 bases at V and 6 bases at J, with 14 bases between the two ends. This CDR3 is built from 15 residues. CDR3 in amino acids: CASSQEPTRGHGYTF. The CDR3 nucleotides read TGCGCCAGCAGCCAAGAGCCGACCCGAGGTCATGGCTACACCTTC.

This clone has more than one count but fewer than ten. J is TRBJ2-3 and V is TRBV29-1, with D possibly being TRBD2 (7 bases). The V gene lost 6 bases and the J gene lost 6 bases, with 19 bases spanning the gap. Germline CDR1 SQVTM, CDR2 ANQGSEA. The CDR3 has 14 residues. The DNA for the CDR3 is TGCAGCGTGGTGAGAGGGGGGGCCGGTGATACGCAGTATTTT. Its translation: CSVVRGGAGDTQYF.

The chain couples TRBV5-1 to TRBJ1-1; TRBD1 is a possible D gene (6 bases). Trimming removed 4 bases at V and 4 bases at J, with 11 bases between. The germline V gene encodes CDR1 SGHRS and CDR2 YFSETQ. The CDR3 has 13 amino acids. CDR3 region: CASSPEGGTEAFF. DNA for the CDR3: TGCGCCAGCAGCCCCGAGGGGGGCACTGAAGCTTTCTTT. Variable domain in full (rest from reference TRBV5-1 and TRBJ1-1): KAGVTQTPRYLIKTRGQQVTLSCSPISGHRSVSWYQQTPGQGLQFLFEYFSETQRNKGNFPGRFSGRQFSNSRSEMNVSTLELGDSALYLCASSPEGGTEAFFGQGTRLTVV.

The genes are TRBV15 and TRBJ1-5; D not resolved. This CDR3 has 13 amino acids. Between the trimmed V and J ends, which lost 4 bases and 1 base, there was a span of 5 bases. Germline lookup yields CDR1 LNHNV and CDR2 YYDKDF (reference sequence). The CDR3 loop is CATSTNSNQPQHF. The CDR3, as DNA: TGTGCCACCAGCACAAACAGCAATCAGCCCCAGCATTTT.

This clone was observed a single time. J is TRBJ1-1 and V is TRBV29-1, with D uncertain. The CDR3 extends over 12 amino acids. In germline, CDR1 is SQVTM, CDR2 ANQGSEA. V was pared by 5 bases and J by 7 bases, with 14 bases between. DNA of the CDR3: TGCAGCGTTAGTTTACTGGGAGGTGAAGCTTTCTTT. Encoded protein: CSVSLLGGEAFF. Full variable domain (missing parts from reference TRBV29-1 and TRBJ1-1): SAVISQKPSRDICQRGTSLTIQCQVDSQVTMMFWYRQQPGQSLTLIATANQGSEATYESGFVIDKFPISRPNLTFSTLTVSNMSPEDSSIYLCSVSLLGGEAFFGQGTRLTVV.

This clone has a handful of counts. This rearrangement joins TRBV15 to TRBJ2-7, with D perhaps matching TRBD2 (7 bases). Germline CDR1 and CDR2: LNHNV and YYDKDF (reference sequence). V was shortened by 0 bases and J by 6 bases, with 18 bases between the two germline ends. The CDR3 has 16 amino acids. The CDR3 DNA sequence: TGTGCCACCAGCAGAGACCAGAGGGGGAGGGGTGCCGAGCAGTACTTC. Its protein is CATSRDQRGRGAEQYF.

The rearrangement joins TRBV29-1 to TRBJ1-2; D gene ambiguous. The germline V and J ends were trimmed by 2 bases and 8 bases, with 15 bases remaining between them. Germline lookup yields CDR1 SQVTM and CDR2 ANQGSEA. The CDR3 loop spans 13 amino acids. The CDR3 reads CSVEWNSQPGYTF. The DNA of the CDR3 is TGCAGCGTTGAATGGAACTCGCAGCCGGGCTACACCTTC.

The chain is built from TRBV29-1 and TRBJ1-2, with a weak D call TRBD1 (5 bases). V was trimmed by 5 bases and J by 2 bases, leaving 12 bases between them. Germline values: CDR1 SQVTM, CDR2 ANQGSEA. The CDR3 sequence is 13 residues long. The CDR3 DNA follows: TGCAGCGTTTTGGGGGACGAAAACTATGGCTACACCTTC. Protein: CSVLGDENYGYTF.

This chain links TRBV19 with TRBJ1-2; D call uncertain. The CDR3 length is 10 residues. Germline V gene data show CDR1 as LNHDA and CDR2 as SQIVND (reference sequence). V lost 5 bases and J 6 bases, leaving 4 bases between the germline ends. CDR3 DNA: TGTGCCAGTAGTGGGGATGGCTACACCTTC. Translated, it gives CASSGDGYTF.

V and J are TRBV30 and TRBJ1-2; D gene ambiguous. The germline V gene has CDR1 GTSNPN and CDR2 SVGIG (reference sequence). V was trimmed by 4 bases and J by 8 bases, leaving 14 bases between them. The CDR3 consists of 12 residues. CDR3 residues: CAWTDSGLGYTF. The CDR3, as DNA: TGTGCCTGGACTGACTCTGGGTTGGGCTACACCTTC.